This T cell receptor (beta chain) was sequenced during a study of Tregs in tolerant kidney transplant recipients. CDR1 and CDR2 from the germline V gene are KGHSH and LQKENI. This CDR3 is built from 13 residues. Trimming took off 3 bases at V and 7 bases at J, with 12 bases between the two ends. Profiling relied on immunoSEQ multiplex PCR, and the TCRdb table lists in-frame clones only, not all of them. This table holds 50,000 to 75,000 clones, around 85% found once. The TCR originated in a human donor who received a combined kidney and bone marrow transplant. The material sequenced was Tregs from blood, taken before the transplant. The chain recombines TRBV18 with TRBJ1-2; D is unresolved. This CDR3 is CASSPGQTGGYTF. CDR3 nucleotide sequence: TGTGCCAGCTCACCGGGCCAGACTGGTGGCTACACCTTC.